This T cell receptor (beta chain) was documented in a study of radiation and T cells in renal cell carcinoma. CDR1 is MGHRA and CDR2 is YSYEKL in the germline V gene. The CDR3 runs 13 residues. V lost 0 bases and J 1 base, leaving 4 bases between the germline ends. The protocol was immunoSEQ multiplex PCR, while the TCRdb copy is restricted to in-frame clones and leaves out a portion. The data contain around 100,000 clones, around 80% of them seen just once; the ten biggest clones take up approximately 6.9%. Time point described: blood 4 weeks post-SBRT, at nephrectomy. The treatment is: 15 Gy SBRT to primary tumor, nephrectomy 4 weeks later.

The chain links TRBV4-1 to TRBJ2-7; no clear D gene. The source was blood, collected from a patient whose treatment included radiotherapy and nephrectomy. The receptor's source is a man in his sixties with renal cell carcinoma. CDR3 bases: TGCGCCAGCAGCCAAGATAGGTCCTACGAGCAGTACTTC. The encoded protein is CASSQDRSYEQYF.